Listed below are T cell receptor beta chains from one sample, sequenced in a study of Ad26.COV2.S vaccination and SARS-CoV-2 variants. The protocol was immunoSEQ multiplex PCR, while the TCRdb copy is restricted to in-frame clones and leaves out a portion. The sample yields about 370,000 clones, around nine tenths seen once. The starting material was peripheral blood, obtained in a trial of Ad26.COV2.S vaccine versus placebo. Receptors originate from a person between 18 and 65 years old who received the Ad26.COV2.S COVID-19 vaccine or a placebo. CDR3s include the opening cysteine and the closing phenylalanine or tryptophan. The order of the fields is V gene, D gene, J gene, clone size, CDR3 protein, CDR3 DNA. The D gene is left open where the match is weak. Size is stated for part of the rows, as once, few or many counts, or as a class when the clone is expanded.

>TRBV29-1|.|TRBJ2-3|.
CSGAGWSGTDTQYF
TGCAGCGGGGCTGGCTGGTCCGGCACAGATACGCAGTATTTT
>TRBV5-1|.|TRBJ2-7|.
CASSLAEGYEQYF
TGCGCCAGCAGCTTGGCCGAGGGCTACGAGCAGTACTTC
>TRBV5-6|TRBD1|TRBJ2-2|.
CASSPGQGVTGELFF
TGTGCCAGCAGCCCGGGACAGGGGGTTACCGGGGAGCTGTTTTTT
>TRBV6-5|.|TRBJ2-7|.
CASSDGGQRDYEQYF
TGTGCCAGCAGCGACGGAGGACAGCGGGACTACGAGCAGTACTTC
>TRBV5-4|TRBD1|TRBJ2-7|.
CASSPRQGPEYEQYF
TGTGCCAGCAGCCCCCGACAGGGGCCTGAATACGAGCAGTACTTC
>TRBV5-1|.|TRBJ2-7|.
CASSEGDRTNF
TGCGCCAGCAGCGAGGGGGACCGTACGAACTTC
>TRBV11-2|TRBD1|TRBJ2-5|once
CASSLEVTGGRETQYF
TGTGCCAGCAGCTTAGAAGTGACAGGGGGCCGGGAGACCCAGTACTTC
>TRBV6-7|.|TRBJ2-1|.
CASSYSNPAGTISSYNEQFF
TGTGCCAGCAGTTACTCGAATCCAGCGGGTACCATTAGCTCCTACAATGAGCAGTTCTTC
>TRBV2|.|TRBJ1-1|.
CASGTDRNTEAFF
TGTGCCAGTGGAACTGACAGAAACACTGAAGCTTTCTTT
>TRBV5-1|.|TRBJ2-3|.
CASSPRQTTDTQYF
TGCGCCAGCAGCCCTAGACAGACCACAGATACGCAGTATTTT
>TRBV6-1|.|TRBJ1-5|.
CASSDYGREGGMGNQPQHF
TGTGCCAGCAGTGATTATGGGCGGGAGGGGGGCATGGGCAATCAGCCCCAGCATTTT
>TRBV3-1/TRBV3-2|TRBD2|TRBJ2-7|few
CASSPGGIYEQYF
TGTGCCAGCAGCCCCGGGGGGATCTACGAGCAGTACTTC
>TRBV3-1/TRBV3-2|TRBD2|TRBJ2-2|.
CASREGLAGGATGELFF
TGTGCCAGCAGAGAAGGACTAGCGGGAGGCGCCACCGGGGAGCTGTTTTTT
>TRBV5-1|TRBD1|TRBJ2-5|.
CASSPGTGVPETQYF
TGCGCCAGCAGCCCCGGGACAGGGGTCCCAGAGACCCAGTACTTC
>TRBV11-3|.|TRBJ2-5|.
CASSLGVQETQYF
TGTGCCAGCAGCTTAGGGGTCCAAGAGACCCAGTACTTC
>TRBV7-2|TRBD2|TRBJ2-3|.
CASSFQRGATDTQYF
TGTGCCAGCAGCTTCCAGCGGGGGGCCACAGATACGCAGTATTTT
>TRBV27|.|TRBJ1-5|many
CASSSNPGGNQPQHF
TGTGCCAGCTCCAGCAATCCGGGGGGCAATCAGCCCCAGCATTTT
>TRBV11-2|.|TRBJ1-1|.
CASSLGLQGQIFF
TGTGCCAGCAGCTTAGGTCTCCAGGGGCAGATTTTCTTT
>TRBV19|TRBD1|TRBJ1-1|.
CASTTRTGLNTEAFF
TGTGCCAGTACCACCCGGACAGGCTTGAACACTGAAGCTTTCTTT
>TRBV6-5|TRBD1|TRBJ1-5|.
CASKLQGYSNQPQHF
TGTGCCAGCAAGCTACAGGGGTATAGCAATCAGCCCCAGCATTTT
>TRBV30|.|TRBJ2-7|.
CAWSALSDEQYF
TGTGCCTGGAGTGCCCTCAGTGACGAGCAGTACTTC
>TRBV27|.|TRBJ1-4|.
CASANLQGPGREKLFF
TGTGCCAGCGCAAACCTCCAGGGACCGGGGAGGGAAAAACTGTTTTTT
>TRBV6-5|.|TRBJ1-1|few
CASRRRGNTEAFF
TGTGCCAGTCGACGGAGGGGGAACACTGAAGCTTTCTTT
>TRBV5-1|.|TRBJ2-3|once
CASSSDRPGFSRTDTQYF
TGCGCCAGCAGCTCGGATCGTCCTGGATTCAGCCGCACAGATACGCAGTATTTT
>TRBV5-1|TRBD2|TRBJ2-2|.
CASSLVSGSYTGELFF
TGCGCCAGCAGCTTGGTTAGCGGGAGTTATACCGGGGAGCTGTTTTTT
>TRBV11-2|.|TRBJ2-7|.
CASSTPSGSREQYF
TGTGCCAGCAGCACCCCCTCGGGGAGCAGGGAGCAGTACTTC
>TRBV18|.|TRBJ2-7|once
CASSPNLRYEQYF
TGTGCCAGCTCACCGAACCTCCGCTACGAGCAGTACTTC
>TRBV6-1|.|TRBJ1-2|once
CASSELYGTSRPNYGYTF
TGTGCCAGCAGTGAACTTTATGGGACAAGCCGACCTAACTATGGCTACACCTTC
>TRBV30|.|TRBJ1-6|.
CAWKSALRQNSPLHF
TGTGCCTGGAAGTCGGCTCTCCGACAGAATTCACCCCTCCACTTT
>TRBV6-5|.|TRBJ1-1|.
CASRGSSTEAFF
TGTGCCAGCAGGGGGAGTAGCACTGAAGCTTTCTTT
>TRBV15|.|TRBJ2-3|.
CATSRGDSGSTDTQYF
TGTGCCACCAGCAGGGGCGACAGTGGGAGCACAGATACGCAGTATTTT
>TRBV7-2|.|TRBJ1-1|.
CASSFGLTEAFF
TGTGCCAGCAGCTTTGGGCTCACTGAAGCTTTCTTT
>TRBV20-1|.|TRBJ1-4|few
CSAWAAEKLFF
TGCAGTGCGTGGGCCGCTGAAAAACTGTTTTTT
>TRBV5-1|.|TRBJ2-1|.
CASSPNGSGEQFF
TGCGCCAGCAGCCCTAATGGGAGCGGAGAGCAGTTCTTC
>TRBV6-2/TRBV6-3|TRBD1|TRBJ2-3|.
CASSWRDRRGSDTQYF
TGTGCCAGCAGTTGGCGGGACAGGAGAGGATCAGATACGCAGTATTTT
>TRBV5-4|.|TRBJ2-2|.
CASSLAGPGELFF
TGTGCCAGCAGCTTGGCGGGGCCCGGGGAGCTGTTTTTT
>TRBV5-4|.|TRBJ2-3|.
CASSRPEGGPTDTQYF
TGTGCCAGCAGCCGGCCCGAGGGGGGACCCACAGATACGCAGTATTTT
>TRBV4-2|.|TRBJ2-4|.
CASSQPGQSAVKNIQYF
TGTGCCAGCAGCCAACCCGGACAGTCCGCAGTCAAAAACATTCAGTACTTC
>TRBV6-5|.|TRBJ1-2|.
CATATGPYGYTF
TGTGCCACCGCGACAGGACCCTATGGCTACACCTTC
>TRBV6-5|.|TRBJ2-7|.
CASSQGGTSYEQYF
TGTGCCAGCAGTCAGGGGGGGACGTCCTACGAGCAGTACTTC
>TRBV18|TRBD2|TRBJ2-2|.
CASSSGTSGRYNGELFF
TGTGCCAGCTCATCCGGGACTAGCGGACGTTATAACGGGGAGCTGTTTTTT